This entry lists 30 T cell receptor beta chains sequenced from one sample in a study of cytomegalovirus exposure and HLA in healthy donors. Some clones are missing from TCRdb's copy, which holds only in-frame ones; the method was immunoSEQ multiplex PCR. There are around 160,000 clones in the sample; about 89% occur only once, and around 2.7% lies in the top ten. Sequencing was done on a sample of PBMCs. The receptor source for this set is a woman in her late teens or twenties in good health and CMV-seropositive.

The chain uses TRBV9 and TRBJ2-6; possible D gene TRBD2, 7 bases. V shed 0 bases and J shed 1 base, with 11 bases lying between them. This CDR3 region has 17 residues. Per the germline V gene, CDR1 is SGDLS and CDR2 is YYNGEE. CDR3 coding DNA: TGTGCCAGCAGCGTAGGAGGGGGGGCGTCTGGGGCCAACGTCCTGACTTTC. The encoded protein is CASSVGGGASGANVLTF.

The V call is TRBV18, the J call TRBJ2-5, with 8 bases aligning to TRBD1. The CDR3 is made up of 13 amino acids. The V gene end was trimmed by 6 bases and the J gene end by 4 bases; junction bases not matched to a gene: 4. Germline V CDR1 and CDR2: KGHSH, LQKENI. The CDR3 bases are TGTGCCAGCTCTCGCGACAGGGGAGAGACCCAGTACTTC. Translated: CASSRDRGETQYF.

J is TRBJ1-1 and V is TRBV28; 8 positions match TRBD1. The CDR3 is made up of 14 amino acids. The trim removed 5 bases at V and 6 bases at J, leaving 8 bases unmatched. The germline gives CDR1 MDHEN, CDR2 SYDVKM. CDR3 residues: CASSAPGGRAEAFF. For the CDR3, the DNA is TGTGCCAGCAGTGCACCAGGGGGCCGGGCTGAAGCTTTCTTT.

J is TRBJ2-5 and V is TRBV4-2; TRBD2 is a possible D gene (5 bases). With 1 base removed from V and 4 bases from J, the gap between germline ends came to 16 bases. CDR3 size: 16 residues. From germline, CDR1 is LGHNA and CDR2 YNFKEQ. CDR3 in amino acids: CASSQGGGLDGETQYF. The CDR3 bases are TGTGCCAGCAGCCAAGGTGGCGGACTGGACGGAGAGACCCAGTACTTC.

The V call is TRBV7-9, the J call TRBJ2-1; 13 nucleotides agree with TRBD2. Germline V lookup: CDR1 SEHNR, CDR2 FQNEAQ (reference sequence). The CDR3 spans 19 residues. V shed 6 bases and J 5 bases; nucleotides not matched to a gene: 16. The CDR3 protein is CASSSRLAGGRNLDNEQFF. DNA of the CDR3: TGTGCCAGCAGTTCCCGACTAGCGGGAGGTCGAAATCTGGACAATGAGCAGTTCTTC.

The chain uses TRBV5-4 and TRBJ1-1, with D hard to call. Germline V lookup: CDR1 SGHNT, CDR2 YYREEE (reference sequence). This CDR3 contains 13 residues. V was shortened by 3 bases and J by 6 bases, with 12 bases between the two germline ends. Here the CDR3 DNA reads TGTGCCAGCAGCTCGGAAGATAGCCCTGAAGCTTTCTTT. Protein product: CASSSEDSPEAFF.

The chain's CDR3 is CASSWTSGTTDTQYF. CDR3 in DNA: TGTGCCAGCAGCTGGACTAGCGGGACCACAGATACGCAGTATTTT. The J gene is TRBJ2-3, the V gene TRBV7-3; 12 bases match TRBD2. This CDR3 is 15 amino acids long. Germline-derived CDR1 and CDR2 are SGHTA and FQGTGA. V shed 4 bases and J 2 bases; nucleotides not matched to a gene: 1.

The V and J genes are TRBV5-1 and TRBJ2-3; 12 nucleotides agree with TRBD2. The trim removed 4 bases at V and 0 bases at J, leaving 6 bases unmatched. This CDR3 contains 17 residues. CDR1 and CDR2 (germline): SGHRS, YFSETQ. The CDR3 nucleotides read TGCGCCAGCAGCGTGGGACTAGCGGGCACTAGCACAGATACGCAGTATTTT. Protein product: CASSVGLAGTSTDTQYF.

This chain links TRBV7-9 with TRBJ2-7, with D maybe TRBD2 (6 bases). V was pared by 5 bases and J by 4 bases, with 6 bases between. The CDR3 consists of 11 residues. The germline gives CDR1 SEHNR, CDR2 FQNEAQ (reference sequence). In nucleotides, the CDR3 is TGTGCCAGCAGCCGGGGGTACGAGCAGTACTTC. Translated: CASSRGYEQYF.

J is TRBJ2-3 and V is TRBV7-3; 8 nucleotides line up with TRBD2. The V and J ends lost 3 bases and 1 base, in that order; junction bases with no gene match: 6. The CDR3 is 16 amino acids. Per the germline V gene, CDR1 is SGHTA and CDR2 is FQGTGA. The chain's CDR3 is CASSFRLTSGTDTQYF. The CDR3 DNA is TGTGCCAGCAGCTTTCGACTGACTAGCGGCACAGATACGCAGTATTTT.

The genes are TRBV7-9 and TRBJ2-3; D unresolved. Trimming shortened V by 5 bases and J by 0 bases, and 12 bases separated the two germline ends. Germline V gene lookup returns CDR1 SEHNR and CDR2 FQNEAQ (reference sequence). This CDR3 comprises 15 residues. CDR3: CASSGPPLSTDTQYF. The CDR3 coding sequence is TGTGCCAGCAGCGGCCCCCCTCTCAGCACAGATACGCAGTATTTT.

J is TRBJ2-1 and V is TRBV5-1; 13 nucleotides line up with TRBD2. The CDR3 runs 17 residues. Germline V lookup: CDR1 SGHRS, CDR2 YFSETQ. The junction had 2 bases not matched to a gene; V was cut back by 1 base and J by 1 base. The CDR3 DNA sequence: TGCGCCAGCAGCTTGACTAGCGGGGGGGCGTCCTACAATGAGCAGTTCTTC. As protein: CASSLTSGGASYNEQFF.

CDR3 bases: TGTGCCAGCAGCCCGGGGGGACAGGGGGTTACAGATACGCAGTATTTT. This gives the protein CASSPGGQGVTDTQYF. The chain uses TRBV5-4 and TRBJ2-3, with 11 nucleotides matching TRBD1. Losses at the gene ends were 4 bases for V and 3 bases for J; bases not matched to a gene: 7. Germline V gives CDR1 SGHNT, CDR2 YYREEE (reference sequence). The CDR3 sequence is 16 residues long.

This chain joins TRBV5-4 and TRBJ2-2, with 15 bases lining up with TRBD2. CDR3 length: 16 amino acids. The germline V gene encodes CDR1 SGHNT and CDR2 YYREEE (reference sequence). V shed 3 bases, J shed 5 bases, and the junction held 2 bases outside the gene matches. CDR3 region: CASSWGTSGRTGELFF. CDR3 bases: TGTGCCAGCAGCTGGGGGACTAGCGGGAGGACCGGGGAGCTGTTTTTT.

The V and J genes are TRBV9 and TRBJ1-2; 10 bases are shared with TRBD1. Germline V gene sequence: CDR1 SGDLS, CDR2 YYNGEE. Trimming took 3 bases from V and 4 from J; bases not matched to a gene: 15. There are 18 residues in the CDR3. The CDR3 loop reads CASSDRRTGGLRSYGYTF. The CDR3 nucleotides read TGTGCCAGCAGCGACCGCAGGACAGGGGGTTTACGCAGCTATGGCTACACCTTC.

The V and J genes are TRBV2 and TRBJ2-7, with 15 bases aligning to TRBD2. J was trimmed by 3 bases and V by 4 bases; bases with no gene match: 7. The CDR3 is 17 amino acids. Per the germline V gene, CDR1 is SNHLY and CDR2 is FYNNEI. CDR3: CASSVSGLAGGLYEQYF. CDR3 nucleotides: TGTGCCAGCAGTGTTTCGGGACTAGCGGGGGGTCTCTACGAGCAGTACTTC.

This sequence joins TRBV28 and TRBJ1-4; 7 nucleotides line up with TRBD1. This CDR3 contains 16 residues. V trimming: 4 bases; J trimming: 3 bases; junction bases outside the gene matches: 8. Germline loops: CDR1 MDHEN, CDR2 SYDVKM. The CDR3: CASSSQGFGANEKLFF. CDR3 nucleotides: TGTGCCAGCAGTTCACAGGGGTTTGGTGCTAATGAAAAACTGTTTTTT. The complete variable domain, with remaining parts taken from reference TRBV28 and TRBJ1-4, reads DVKVTQSSRYLVKRTGEKVFLECVQDMDHENMFWYRQDPGLGLRLIYFSYDVKMKEKGDIPEGYSVSREKKERFSLILESASTNQTSMYLCASSSQGFGANEKLFFGSGTQLSVL.

In its sample, this clone ranks as medium-sized. As DNA, the CDR3 is TGTGCCAGCAGTGAAGGGGACAGCTCCTACGAGCAGTACTTC. Its protein product is CASSEGDSSYEQYF. The chain employs TRBV6-1 and TRBJ2-7; 7 bases fit TRBD1. The V segment lost 1 base and the J segment 0 bases; nucleotides outside the gene matches: 0. There are 14 residues in the CDR3. Germline values: CDR1 MNHNS, CDR2 SASEGT.

V is TRBV4-1 and J is TRBJ2-7; no clear D gene. The CDR3 consists of 14 residues. Trimming shortened V by 2 bases and J by 3 bases, and 11 bases separated the two germline ends. Germline CDR1 MGHRA, CDR2 YSYEKL. The CDR3 loop reads CASSQTDSGYEQYF. The CDR3 DNA follows: TGCGCCAGCAGCCAAACAGATTCAGGCTACGAGCAGTACTTC.

This chain connects TRBV5-1 to TRBJ2-7; TRBD2 matches at 9 bases. V dropped 0 bases and J dropped 0; count of bases not matched to a gene: 4. The CDR3 is 16 amino acids. CDR1 SGHRS and CDR2 YFSETQ come from the germline V gene. Here the CDR3 DNA reads TGCGCCAGCAGCTTGGTGGCTAGCGGGGCCTCCTACGAGCAGTACTTC. Protein product: CASSLVASGASYEQYF. Supplemented by reference TRBV5-1 and TRBJ2-7, the full variable domain reads KAGVTQTPRYLIKTRGQQVTLSCSPISGHRSVSWYQQTPGQGLQFLFEYFSETQRNKGNFPGRFSGRQFSNSRSEMNVSTLELGDSALYLCASSLVASGASYEQYFGPGTRLTVT.

The chain joins TRBV11-2 to TRBJ1-2; 8 positions agree with TRBD1. From germline, CDR1 is SGHAT and CDR2 FQNNGV. J was trimmed by 7 bases and V by 3 bases; bases with no gene match: 7. The CDR3 loop spans 14 amino acids. CDR3 coding DNA: TGTGCCAGCAGCTTGGGCAGACAGGGGACTGGCTACACCTTC. It encodes CASSLGRQGTGYTF.

This rearrangement joins TRBV12-5 to TRBJ1-2; 7 bases match TRBD1. V lost 4 bases and J lost 7; bases outside the gene matches: 6. CDR1 and CDR2 from the germline V gene are LGHNT and FRNRAP. CDR3 length: 13 residues. Written as DNA, the CDR3 is TGTGCTAGTGGTTCGACAGGGATTGGTGGCTACACCTTC. It yields the protein CASGSTGIGGYTF.

The V call is TRBV13, the J call TRBJ2-3; possibly TRBD2 for D (5 bases). Trimming cost V 4 bases and J 0 bases, with 17 bases left between them. The germline V gene has CDR1 PRHDT and CDR2 FYEKMQ (reference sequence). The CDR3 spans 17 residues. The DNA for the CDR3 is TGTGCCAGCAGCTCCTCGGGGTGGCAAGCTAGCACAGATACGCAGTATTTT. It translates to CASSSSGWQASTDTQYF.

This clone occurred once. The genes are TRBV29-1 and TRBJ2-2, with TRBD2 identical over 16 bases. The length of the CDR3 is 15 residues. V trimming: 5 bases; J trimming: 6 bases; junction bases outside the gene matches: 3. Germline-derived CDR1 and CDR2 are SQVTM and ANQGSEA. CDR3 DNA: TGCAGCGTTCTAGGGACTAGCGGGAGGGCCGGGGAGCTGTTTTTT. This codes for CSVLGTSGRAGELFF.

The V call is TRBV15, the J call TRBJ2-5; D unclear. The CDR3 sequence is 14 residues long. Germline V lookup: CDR1 LNHNV, CDR2 YYDKDF (reference sequence). Trimming shortened V by 0 bases and J by 5 bases, and 10 bases separated the two germline ends. The chain's CDR3 is CATSRDDSRETQYF. For the CDR3, the DNA is TGTGCCACCAGCAGAGATGATTCACGGGAGACCCAGTACTTC.

The V gene is TRBV7-9, the J gene TRBJ2-7, with D perhaps TRBD1 (6 bases). This CDR3 has 14 residues. The V and J ends lost 4 bases and 4 bases respectively, with 14 bases between them. Germline assignment: CDR1 SEHNR and CDR2 FQNEAQ (reference sequence). CDR3 coding DNA: TGTGCCAGCAGCTCGACAGGTATCGGATACGAGCAGTACTTC. Translation: CASSSTGIGYEQYF.

The V gene is TRBV30, the J gene TRBJ1-3, with a tentative D call TRBD1 (5 bases). Germline lookup yields CDR1 GTSNPN and CDR2 SVGIG (reference sequence). V was cut by 3 bases and J by 2 bases, with 8 bases left in between. The CDR3 is 13 residues long. CDR3 sequence reads: CAWRRGPGNTIYF. In DNA form, the CDR3 reads TGTGCCTGGAGAAGGGGCCCTGGAAACACCATATATTTT.

This clone was seen once. Here the CDR3 reads CSVTPSKYQETQYF. In DNA, the CDR3 is TGCAGCGTTACCCCTTCTAAATACCAAGAGACCCAGTACTTC. This sequence joins TRBV29-1 and TRBJ2-5; D not certain. This CDR3 has 14 amino acids. Germline CDR1 is SQVTM and CDR2 is ANQGSEA. Trimming took off 5 bases at V and 0 bases at J, with 13 bases between the two ends.

The rearrangement links TRBV27 to TRBJ2-3, with TRBD1 matching over 8 bases. Germline trimming cut 6 bases from V and 4 bases from J; bases unmatched to any gene: 6. Germline assignment: CDR1 MNHEY and CDR2 SMNVEV (reference sequence). The CDR3 totals 14 residues. The CDR3 nucleotides read TGTGCCAGCAGGAACCACAGGGGGGCAGATACGCAGTATTTT. It codes for CASRNHRGADTQYF.

This rearrangement joins TRBV28 to TRBJ1-2; D gene uncertain. This CDR3 contains 13 residues. Germline CDR1 is MDHEN and CDR2 is SYDVKM. V lost 2 bases and J lost 3, with 7 bases in between. CDR3 DNA sequence: TGTGCCAGCAGTTTAGCGAGTCACTATGGCTACACCTTC. Its translation: CASSLASHYGYTF.